This T cell receptor (beta chain) came from a study of CD4+ T cells in melanoma. As regards this clone: Its antigen is still unknown.

CDR1 SGHRS and CDR2 YFSETQ come from the germline V gene. The J segment lost 1 base and the V segment lost 4 bases, leaving 4 bases of the junction unmatched. This CDR3 is 14 amino acids long. Study findings and constraints: CD8+ T cell, macrophage and B cell function reportedly correlated with neoantigen-specific CD4+ T cells. Neoantigen-specific CD4+ T cells in melanoma reportedly had diverse differentiation states.

Profiled with immunoSEQ multiplex PCR; TCRdb holds only in-frame clones, not every one. Of over 130,000 clones in the sample, 92% are singletons; the top ten hold 1.5%. This TCR came from a human donor with melanoma. V gene TRBV5-1 combines with J gene TRBJ1-1, with 7 positions matching TRBD1. In nucleotides, the CDR3 is TGCGCCAGCAGCACGGGACAGCCGAACACTGAAGCTTTCTTT. Encoded protein: CASSTGQPNTEAFF.